Listed below are T cell receptor beta chains from one sample, sequenced in a study of blood T cell repertoires in COVID-19. The method was immunoSEQ multiplex PCR; TCRdb's version includes in-frame clones alone and lacks a portion of them. The repertoire holds about 270,000 clones, with 88% as singletons. The sample was PBMCs or T cells enriched from blood (not recorded which). The receptor source for this set is a woman in her 40s with acute COVID-19. CDR3s include the opening cysteine and the closing phenylalanine or tryptophan. The D gene is left open where the match is weak. Clone size is given for some rows only: seen once, a few or many times, or a class if the clone is expanded.

d_call	v_call	clone_size	j_call	cdr3_nt	cdr3_aa
.	TRBV24-1	.	TRBJ1-1	TGTGCCACCAGCGCTTCAGGTGAAGGGGACACTGAAGCTTTCTTT	CATSASGEGDTEAFF
TRBD1	TRBV12-5	.	TRBJ1-5	TGTGCTAGTGGTCCTTCGTCGACAGGGAGCAATCAGCCCCAGCATTTT	CASGPSSTGSNQPQHF
TRBD1	TRBV14	.	TRBJ2-2	TGTGCCAGCAGCGGGGGACAGAGATGGACCGGGGAGCTGTTTTTT	CASSGGQRWTGELFF
TRBD1	TRBV19	.	TRBJ1-2	TGTGCCAGTAAGTTGAGTAGTGGACAGGGGTATGGCTACACCTTC	CASKLSSGQGYGYTF
.	TRBV10-3	.	TRBJ2-7	TGTGCCACGACCTCAGAGGCGGGGTCCTACGAGCAGTACTTC	CATTSEAGSYEQYF
.	TRBV6-2/TRBV6-3	once	TRBJ1-5	TGTGCCAGCAGTTCCCAAAGCAATCAGCCCCAGCATTTT	CASSSQSNQPQHF
TRBD1	TRBV11-2	.	TRBJ1-1	TGTGCCAGCAGCTTGGACAGGGGCGGCAAAGCTTTCTTT	CASSLDRGGKAFF
.	TRBV7-9	.	TRBJ1-5	TGTGCCAGCAGCTTTGGGGGAGGAGGGCAGCCCCAGCATTTT	CASSFGGGGQPQHF
.	TRBV6-5	once	TRBJ2-5	TGTGCCAGCAGTTACTCCGGGAGTGAGACCCAGTACTTC	CASSYSGSETQYF
.	TRBV2	.	TRBJ1-1	TGTGCCAGCAGTGAAGATAGGGGGAACACTGAAGCTTTCTTT	CASSEDRGNTEAFF
TRBD1	TRBV5-8	.	TRBJ1-4	TGTGCCAGCAGCGGAAAGGGACAGACTAATGAAAAACTGTTTTTT	CASSGKGQTNEKLFF
.	TRBV7-9	.	TRBJ1-3	TGTGCCAGCAGCTTAGTGGAGGCAGGTGGAAACACCATATATTTT	CASSLVEAGGNTIYF
TRBD1	TRBV19	.	TRBJ1-1	TGTGCCAGTAGCCCGGACAGGGCGGGTCGAGCTGAAGCTTTCTTT	CASSPDRAGRAEAFF
.	TRBV19	.	TRBJ1-2	TGTGCCAGTAGCAGCACCGAGGAGGGGCGGGGTGGCTACACCTTC	CASSSTEEGRGGYTF
TRBD1	TRBV9	.	TRBJ1-2	TGTGCCAGCAGCTACACACCTTCAGGGGGCGCTTGGGGCTACACCTTC	CASSYTPSGGAWGYTF
.	TRBV7-9	.	TRBJ2-7	TGTGCCAGCAGCTTAAGCCTATCCTACGAGCAGTACTTC	CASSLSLSYEQYF
TRBD1	TRBV5-1	.	TRBJ2-3	TGCGCCAGCAGCTCTGGACAGGGCTCAGATACGCAGTATTTT	CASSSGQGSDTQYF
TRBD2	TRBV19	.	TRBJ2-5	TGTGCCAGTTGGGACTATACTCAAGAGACCCAGTACTTC	CASWDYTQETQYF
TRBD1	TRBV28	.	TRBJ1-2	TGTGCCAGCAGTTTAGCCTTTTCAGGGGGCTATGGCTACACCTTC	CASSLAFSGGYGYTF
TRBD2	TRBV28	once	TRBJ2-7	TGTGCCAGCAGACTGACCGGGACTAGCGGTAACTCCTACGAGCAGTACTTC	CASRLTGTSGNSYEQYF
.	TRBV19	.	TRBJ2-3	TGTGCCAGTATGGAGAGCGACGATAGAGATACGCAGTATTTT	CASMESDDRDTQYF
TRBD1	TRBV5-8	few	TRBJ2-2	TGTGCCAGCAGCTCGGGACAGCACACCGGGGAGCTGTTTTTT	CASSSGQHTGELFF
.	TRBV18	.	TRBJ2-5	TGTGCCAGCTCGCCGACAGCCCAAGAGACCCAGTACTTC	CASSPTAQETQYF
.	TRBV29-1	.	TRBJ2-1	TGCAGCGTTGAATTTATGGCACTTGCGGGCAATGAGCAGTTCTTC	CSVEFMALAGNEQFF
.	TRBV7-8	.	TRBJ2-1	TGTGCCAGCAGCCCCCGCCGGGAGAATAATGAGCAGTTCTTC	CASSPRRENNEQFF
.	TRBV6-5	.	TRBJ2-5	TGTGCCAGCAGTCGGCGGGACAGTCAAGAGACCCAGTACTTC	CASSRRDSQETQYF
TRBD2	TRBV11-3	.	TRBJ2-1	TGTGCCAGCAGCTTGGGTAGCGGGAGGTACAATGAGCAGTTCTTC	CASSLGSGRYNEQFF